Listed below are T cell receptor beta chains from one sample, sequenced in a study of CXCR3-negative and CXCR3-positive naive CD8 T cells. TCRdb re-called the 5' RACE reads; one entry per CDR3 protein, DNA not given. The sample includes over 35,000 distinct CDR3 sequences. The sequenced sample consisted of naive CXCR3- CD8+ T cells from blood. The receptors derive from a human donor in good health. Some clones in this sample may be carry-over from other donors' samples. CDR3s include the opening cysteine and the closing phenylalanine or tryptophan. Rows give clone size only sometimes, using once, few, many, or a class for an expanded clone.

CDR3: CASSLQGGYQETQYF
V: TRBV28
size: .
length: 15
J: TRBJ2-5

CDR3: CASSSHPKLAGGPDTQYF
V: TRBV5-1
size: .
length: 18
J: TRBJ2-3

CDR3: CASSLFWEFAGNTIYF
V: TRBV28
size: .
length: 16
J: TRBJ1-3

CDR3: CASSYSAGGTETQYF
V: TRBV6-5
size: .
length: 15
J: TRBJ2-5

CDR3: CSARAGSYEQYF
V: TRBV20-1
size: .
length: 12
J: TRBJ2-7

CDR3: CASSGGLAGRNEQFF
V: TRBV4-1
size: .
length: 15
J: TRBJ2-1

CDR3: CASSYLGLEVVQYF
V: TRBV28
size: .
length: 14
J: TRBJ2-7

CDR3: CAISDPKHTYEQYF
V: TRBV10-3
size: .
length: 14
J: TRBJ2-7

CDR3: CASSWSRSLDEQYF
V: TRBV12-3/TRBV12-4
size: .
length: 14
J: TRBJ2-7

CDR3: CASKVRGGDNEQFF
V: TRBV12-3/TRBV12-4
size: .
length: 14
J: TRBJ2-1

CDR3: CASSYRDQETQYF
V: TRBV28
size: .
length: 13
J: TRBJ2-5

CDR3: CASSSTTSGTNPEWDTQYF
V: TRBV7-9
size: .
length: 19
J: TRBJ2-3

CDR3: CSVHLARSSYEQYF
V: TRBV29-1
size: .
length: 14
J: TRBJ2-7

CDR3: CSVLGQTNYGYTF
V: TRBV29-1
size: medium-sized
length: 13
J: TRBJ1-2

CDR3: CSVTPRSGNTGELFF
V: TRBV29-1
size: .
length: 15
J: TRBJ2-2

CDR3: CASSPRLAVRPYEQYF
V: TRBV28
size: .
length: 16
J: TRBJ2-7

CDR3: CASSPTGYEQYF
V: TRBV12-3/TRBV12-4
size: .
length: 12
J: TRBJ2-7

CDR3: CASSFISGMNTEAFF
V: TRBV7-9
size: .
length: 15
J: TRBJ1-1

CDR3: CSDETENYGYTF
V: TRBV29-1
size: .
length: 12
J: TRBJ1-2

CDR3: CASSYTLAGVPNEQFF
V: TRBV6-2/TRBV6-3
size: medium-sized
length: 16
J: TRBJ2-1

CDR3: CASSPAHLLDTQYF
V: TRBV27
size: .
length: 14
J: TRBJ2-3

CDR3: CASSFTGQGGNSPLHF
V: TRBV27
size: .
length: 16
J: TRBJ1-6

CDR3: CASSDSGSGIQYF
V: TRBV6-4
size: .
length: 13
J: TRBJ2-4

CDR3: CASSLKGLAGSTDTQYF
V: TRBV7-2
size: .
length: 17
J: TRBJ2-3

CDR3: CASSTPGPVNYGYTF
V: TRBV6-5
size: .
length: 15
J: TRBJ1-2

CDR3: CASSLPLLAGGPYEQYF
V: TRBV28
size: .
length: 17
J: TRBJ2-7